Each of the 18 T cell receptor beta chains below was sequenced from the same sample in a study of T-cell reconstitution after alpha-beta-depleted transplantation in children. The authors prepared the TCRbeta library with unique molecular identifiers. TCRdb redid the calling of the PCR reads with MiXCR, one entry per CDR3 protein. There are almost 500,000 distinct CDR3 sequences in the sample; under 15% occur only once, and around 5.6% lies in the top ten. The source was PBMCs from the stem cell graft donor, collected from the stem cell graft. All receptors derive from a human donor who donated a stem cell graft to a child with combined immunodeficiency.

The chain carries TRBV5-4 and TRBJ2-1; the D gene could be TRBD1 or TRBD2 (5 bases each). The CDR3 is 15 amino acids. Trimming stripped 4 bases from V and 10 bases from J, with 21 bases between. Germline V CDR1 and CDR2: SGHNT, YYREEE (reference sequence). In DNA, the CDR3 is TGTGCCAGCAGCCCAACAGGCCCTAGCACCCGGGAGCAGTTCTTC. This encodes CASSPTGPSTREQFF. Using reference TRBV5-4 and TRBJ2-1 for the parts outside the CDR3, the full variable domain is ETGVTQSPTHLIKTRGQQVTLRCSSQSGHNTVSWYQQALGQGPQFIFQYYREEENGRGNFPPRFSGLQFPNYSSELNVNALELDDSALYLCASSPTGPSTREQFFGPGTRLTVL.

This rearrangement joins TRBV2 to TRBJ1-5, with D possibly matching TRBD1 (6 bases). Germline lookup yields CDR1 SNHLY and CDR2 FYNNEI. The CDR3 has 14 residues. V was shortened by 5 bases and J by 5 bases, with 13 bases between the two germline ends. CDR3 DNA: TGTGCCAGCAGTAACCGACCAGGGGATCAGCCCCAGCATTTT. As protein: CASSNRPGDQPQHF.

In this sample, this clonotype turned up a few times. This rearrangement joins TRBV29-1 to TRBJ1-1, with a weak D call TRBD1 (5 bases). Per germline, CDR1 SQVTM and CDR2 ANQGSEA. V dropped 5 bases and J dropped 1 base, with 11 bases sitting between them. CDR3 length: 13 amino acids. This chain's CDR3 is CSVHRDGNTEAFF. The CDR3 DNA reads TGCAGCGTTCATAGGGACGGGAACACTGAAGCTTTCTTT.

The chain uses TRBV12-3 or TRBV12-4 and TRBJ2-5; 10 nucleotides match TRBD2. V trimming: 3 bases; J trimming: 2 bases; junction bases outside the gene matches: 6. The length of the CDR3 is 16 residues. The CDR3 coding sequence is TGTGCCAGCAGTTTCCTAGCGGGAGTGGTGCAAGAGACCCAGTACTTC. This sequence encodes CASSFLAGVVQETQYF.

This clonotype was seen a handful of times. This chain uses TRBV7-8 with TRBJ2-5; D is perhaps TRBD1 or TRBD2 (6 bases each). Germline values: CDR1 SGHVS, CDR2 FQNEAQ. This CDR3 spans 16 amino acids. V was trimmed by 5 bases and J by 5 bases, leaving 21 bases between them. The chain's CDR3 is CASSQGSGGLTETQYF. CDR3 in DNA: TGTGCCAGCAGCCAGGGGAGTGGGGGGCTGACGGAGACCCAGTACTTC.

The genes are TRBV27 and TRBJ1-4; TRBD1 aligns across 7 bases. Germline V gene data show CDR1 as MNHEY and CDR2 as SMNVEV (reference sequence). The CDR3 is 20 residues long. With 4 bases clipped from V and 3 bases from J, the junction kept 20 bases outside the gene matches. CDR3 region: CASSSFALVLRDRSNEKLFF. CDR3 bases: TGTGCCAGCAGTTCGTTTGCTTTGGTCCTACGGGACAGATCTAATGAAAAACTGTTTTTT.

This clonotype was seen more than once but under ten times. J is TRBJ2-7 and V is TRBV4-3; 10 bases fit TRBD1. The CDR3 has 14 residues. Germline V lookup: CDR1 LGHNA, CDR2 YSLEER. V was pared by 3 bases and J by 3 bases, with 2 bases of the junction left unmatched. CDR3 DNA: TGCGCCAGCAGCCATTGGGACAGGGGCTACGAGCAGTACTTC. Translated, it gives CASSHWDRGYEQYF.

This clonotype has just a few counts. The chain employs TRBV20-1 and TRBJ2-5, with a weak D call TRBD2 (7 bases). This CDR3 contains 14 residues. The V gene lost 4 bases and the J gene lost 3 bases, with 15 bases spanning the gap. Germline V gene sequence: CDR1 DFQATT, CDR2 SNEGSKA (reference sequence). CDR3 nucleotide sequence: TGCAGTGCTAAGGGGGGGGGCCAGGAAGAGACCCAGTACTTC. It is translated as CSAKGGGQEETQYF.

This clonotype was observed a few times. The V and J genes are TRBV29-1 and TRBJ2-2; 8 bases match TRBD1. The ends lost 6 bases at V and 2 bases at J; junction bases unmatched: 8. Germline lookup yields CDR1 SQVTM and CDR2 ANQGSEA. The CDR3 totals 15 residues. The CDR3 protein is CSVLKDRANTGELFF. For the CDR3, the DNA is TGCAGCGTGCTTAAGGACAGGGCTAACACCGGGGAGCTGTTTTTT.

J is TRBJ1-6 and V is TRBV4-3, with D tentatively TRBD1 (6 bases). The germline gives CDR1 LGHNA, CDR2 YSLEER. The CDR3 runs to 19 residues. V dropped 1 base and J dropped 5 bases, with 21 bases sitting between them. CDR3 sequence (DNA): TGCGCCAGCAGCCAAGGTTGGCAGGGGAGACGATTAGATAATTCACCCCTCCACTTT. It translates to CASSQGWQGRRLDNSPLHF.

Details on this clonotype: Since no conserved phenylalanine or tryptophan closes the CDR3, a read error is the likely cause. This chain connects TRBV12-3 or TRBV12-4 to TRBJ2-5; 11 positions match TRBD2. V was pared by 5 bases and J by 2 bases, with 1 base of the junction left unmatched. The length of the CDR3 is 14 residues. The CDR3 loop reads CASSRTSGQETQYY. In DNA, the CDR3 is TGTGCCAGCAGTCGGACTAGCGGGCAAGAGACCCAGTACTAC.

The genes are TRBV7-9 and TRBJ1-2; 9 positions agree with TRBD1. CDR1 is SEHNR, CDR2 FQNEAQ, per germline (reference sequence). This CDR3 is built from 20 residues. With 2 bases clipped from V and 3 bases from J, the junction kept 19 bases outside the gene matches. CDR3 in amino acids: CASSLSELRTGARSDYGYTF. The CDR3 nucleotides read TGTGCCAGCAGCTTATCGGAGTTGAGGACAGGGGCCCGATCGGACTATGGCTACACCTTC.

There are many counts of this clonotype. The chain has TRBV3-1 and TRBJ1-1, with unresolved D. The CDR3 is made up of 15 amino acids. Germline CDR1 is LGHDT and CDR2 is YNNKEL (reference sequence). V shed 0 bases and J shed 8 bases, with 16 bases lying between them. The CDR3 here is CASSQDPGGRREAFF. For the CDR3, the DNA is TGTGCCAGCAGCCAAGATCCGGGTGGACGGCGGGAAGCTTTCTTT.

There are many counts of this clonotype. The V and J genes are TRBV7-2 and TRBJ2-7; 8 bases align to TRBD1. Germline V gene sequence: CDR1 SGHTA, CDR2 FQGNSA. The CDR3 consists of 15 residues. V lost 7 bases and J lost 2; bases outside the gene matches: 10. The CDR3 bases are TGTGCCAGCACCAACGCCGGGACAGGACCCTACGAGCAGTACTTC. It codes for CASTNAGTGPYEQYF.

This clonotype was seen at least ten times. The rearrangement uses TRBV7-3 and TRBJ2-2; D perhaps matches TRBD2 (6 bases). The V end lost 2 bases, the J end lost 0 bases, and 10 bases lay between the germline ends. CDR3 length: 16 residues. From germline, CDR1 is SGHTA and CDR2 FQGTGA. In DNA, the CDR3 is TGTGCCAGCAGCTTAGGAGGGGTCCCGAACACCGGGGAGCTGTTTTTT. It specifies CASSLGGVPNTGELFF.

This clonotype was counted many times. J is TRBJ2-5 and V is TRBV13; D gene ambiguous. V gave up 5 bases and J gave up 2 bases, with 12 bases separating them. The CDR3 is 14 residues long. Per the germline V gene, CDR1 is PRHDT and CDR2 is FYEKMQ (reference sequence). DNA of the CDR3: TGTGCCAGCAGCCTCCGGAAAGGGCAAGAGACCCAGTACTTC. It codes for CASSLRKGQETQYF.

This clonotype was observed a handful of times. The chain combines TRBV4-3 with TRBJ2-5, with D uncertain. V shed 1 base and J shed 4 bases, with 10 bases lying between them. This CDR3 spans 14 amino acids. CDR1 is LGHNA, CDR2 YSLEER, per germline. The CDR3 spells CASSQGAATETQYF. The CDR3 DNA follows: TGCGCCAGCAGCCAAGGGGCGGCTACAGAGACCCAGTACTTC.

This clonotype was recorded a few times. V is TRBV7-9 and J is TRBJ1-1, with a possible D match to TRBD1 (6 bases). The CDR3 contains 17 residues. V was shortened by 5 bases and J by 0 bases, with 19 bases between the two germline ends. Per the germline V gene, CDR1 is SEHNR and CDR2 is FQNEAQ (reference sequence). The CDR3 sequence is CASSPGRWGDMNTEAFF. The CDR3 coding sequence is TGTGCCAGCAGCCCAGGACGGTGGGGGGACATGAACACTGAAGCTTTCTTT.